The 27 T cell receptor beta chains presented below share a single source sample, sequenced in a study of blood T cell repertoires in COVID-19 (dated by TCRdb to about 2020). Library creation used the immunoSEQ multiplex PCR assay. This immuneACCESS table, as held by TCRdb, lists in-frame sequences with V and J called but not all clones. Of the missing ones, under half trace to an unresolved V gene in checked studies; the others have no known cause. Present in this sample are some 140,000 clones, around 75% of which were seen just once. Together, the top ten hold around 5% of the sample. The sequencing input was peripheral blood. The source of these receptors is a woman in her 70s with COVID-19, enrolled during active disease.

The chain links TRBV19 to TRBJ1-1, with 9 bases lining up with TRBD1. J gave up 5 bases and V 9 bases, and 10 bases lay outside the gene matches. CDR3 length equals 14 residues. From germline, CDR1 is LNHDA and CDR2 SQIVND (reference sequence). The CDR3, as DNA: TGTGCCAGCACCCCCCTGGACAGGGGAACTGAAGCTTTCTTT. It encodes CASTPLDRGTEAFF.

The CDR3 region is CASAMTGTTNEKLFF. The CDR3, as DNA: TGTGCCAGCGCGATGACAGGTACAACTAATGAAAAACTGTTTTTT. The chain is built from TRBV28 and TRBJ1-4, with D possibly matching TRBD1 (6 bases). The CDR3 spans 15 residues. V dropped 8 bases and J dropped 0 bases, with 13 bases sitting between them. In germline, CDR1 is MDHEN, CDR2 SYDVKM. The full variable domain, completed using reference TRBV28 and TRBJ1-4, is DVKVTQSSRYLVKRTGEKVFLECVQDMDHENMFWYRQDPGLGLRLIYFSYDVKMKEKGDIPEGYSVSREKKERFSLILESASTNQTSMYLCASAMTGTTNEKLFFGSGTQLSVL.

The chain has TRBV7-9 and TRBJ2-5, with a tentative D call TRBD2 (6 bases). The V end was cut by 4 bases, the J end by 5 bases, with 14 bases between. The CDR3 is 14 residues long. Germline values: CDR1 SEHNR, CDR2 FQNEAQ (reference sequence). The CDR3 loop is CASSSRGNGETQYF. For the CDR3, the DNA is TGTGCCAGCAGCTCTCGGGGGAACGGGGAGACCCAGTACTTC.

CDR3 in amino acids: CASSQWGQGDQPQHF. CDR3 bases: TGCGCCAGCAGTCAATGGGGACAGGGGGATCAGCCCCAGCATTTT. The chain combines TRBV23-1 with TRBJ1-5, with 11 nucleotides matching TRBD1. TRBV23-1 is reported as an ORF; its role is uncertain. The CDR3 length is 15 residues. Germline trimming cut 1 base from V and 5 bases from J; bases unmatched to any gene: 1.

The chain employs TRBV11-2 and TRBJ1-1, with TRBD1 as a possible D gene (6 bases). V was pared by 4 bases and J by 3 bases, with 21 bases between. Germline CDR1 is SGHAT and CDR2 is FQNNGV. The CDR3 totals 17 residues. The DNA for the CDR3 is TGTGCCAGCAGCTCACGGATAAGATCAGGGGTAGACACTGAAGCTTTCTTT. This sequence encodes CASSSRIRSGVDTEAFF.

This clone was seen only once. This rearrangement joins TRBV7-2 to TRBJ1-5; D remains unclear. Germline values: CDR1 SGHTA, CDR2 FQGNSA. With 1 base removed from V and 3 bases from J, the gap between germline ends came to 10 bases. This CDR3 spans 15 amino acids. CDR3 nucleotide sequence: TGTGCCAGCAGCTTAGGCCCAGGCCCCAATCAGCCCCAGCATTTT. This codes for CASSLGPGPNQPQHF.

This CDR3 reads CASSSFGGAHEQFF. The CDR3, as DNA: TGTGCCAGCAGTTCTTTCGGGGGGGCCCATGAGCAGTTCTTC. The rearrangement uses TRBV6-2 or TRBV6-3 and TRBJ2-1; TRBD2 matches at 8 bases. CDR1 and CDR2 (germline): MNHEY, SVGEGT. V was pared by 4 bases and J by 8 bases, with 7 bases of the junction left unmatched. The CDR3 covers 14 residues.

The chain recombines TRBV6-5 with TRBJ1-1; D call uncertain. Per the germline V gene, CDR1 is MNHEY and CDR2 is SVGAGI. The length of the CDR3 is 13 residues. Trimming cost V 2 bases and J 7 bases, with 11 bases left between them. The CDR3 here is CASSYAYGVEAFF. The CDR3 DNA is TGTGCCAGCAGTTACGCTTACGGGGTTGAAGCTTTCTTT.

This clone has more than one count but fewer than ten. The chain joins TRBV7-9 to TRBJ1-1; 7 bases agree with TRBD1. V lost 3 bases and J lost 11; bases outside the gene matches: 21. Germline CDR1 and CDR2: SEHNR and FQNEAQ (reference sequence). The CDR3 contains 17 residues. Here the CDR3 reads CASSLSLTTGLPRGAFF. The CDR3 nucleotides read TGTGCCAGCAGCTTGTCCTTAACGACAGGGCTCCCCCGAGGGGCTTTCTTT.

The V call is TRBV29-1, the J call TRBJ2-1, with D tentatively TRBD2 (6 bases). This CDR3 spans 12 amino acids. Germline assignment: CDR1 SQVTM and CDR2 ANQGSEA. V was pared by 7 bases and J by 7 bases, with 14 bases between. CDR3 sequence reads: CSASEGGNEQFF. In DNA, the CDR3 is TGCAGCGCTTCGGAGGGCGGGAATGAGCAGTTCTTC.

This clone was seen a handful of times. DNA for the CDR3: TGTGCCAGCAGCGCGACAGTGAACACTGAAGCTTTCTTT. This gives the protein CASSATVNTEAFF. The chain is built from TRBV7-8 and TRBJ1-1; the D gene is possibly TRBD1 (5 bases). The V end was cut by 5 bases, the J end by 0 bases, with 7 bases between. Germline-derived CDR1 and CDR2 are SGHVS and FQNEAQ. This CDR3 has 13 residues.

V gene TRBV5-4 combines with J gene TRBJ2-7; TRBD1 matches at 9 bases. Germline loops: CDR1 SGHNT, CDR2 YYREEE (reference sequence). With V trimmed by 0 bases and J by 4 bases, 2 bases remained unmatched. The CDR3 has 14 amino acids. Here the CDR3 reads CASSLDRGRYEQYF. CDR3 nucleotides: TGTGCCAGCAGCTTGGACAGGGGGCGGTACGAGCAGTACTTC.

This chain links TRBV30 with TRBJ2-5, with a possible D match to TRBD2 (5 bases). Germline CDR1 reads GTSNPN; CDR2 reads SVGIG (reference sequence). CDR3 length: 13 amino acids. V was clipped by 3 bases and J by 2 bases, with 10 bases between them. CDR3 region: CAWSAPGQETQYF. DNA for the CDR3: TGTGCCTGGAGCGCCCCGGGGCAAGAGACCCAGTACTTC.

The V call is TRBV27, the J call TRBJ1-2; 8 positions match TRBD1. The CDR3 runs 13 residues. CDR1 MNHEY and CDR2 SMNVEV come from the germline V gene (reference sequence). Trimming at V came to 7 bases and at J to 7 bases, leaving 8 bases not matched to a gene. The CDR3 loop is CASTSAGGSGYTF. The CDR3 DNA reads as TGTGCCAGCACTAGTGCAGGGGGCTCTGGCTACACCTTC.

The chain joins TRBV2 to TRBJ1-6; unclear D gene. Germline V gives CDR1 SNHLY, CDR2 FYNNEI. The V and J ends lost 7 bases and 6 bases respectively, with 4 bases between them. CDR3 length: 11 residues. The CDR3, as DNA: TGTGCCAGCACCATTAATTCACCCCTCCACTTT. Encoded protein: CASTINSPLHF.

This chain uses TRBV2 with TRBJ1-2, with 7 bases that match TRBD1. The germline V gene has CDR1 SNHLY and CDR2 FYNNEI. The V and J ends lost 2 bases and 5 bases, in that order; junction bases with no gene match: 5. The CDR3 contains 14 residues. The CDR3 DNA sequence: TGTGCCAGCAGTGAACAGGGGGGAACTTATGGCTACACCTTC. This gives the protein CASSEQGGTYGYTF.

V and J are TRBV19 and TRBJ1-5; D unclear. Per the germline V gene, CDR1 is LNHDA and CDR2 is SQIVND (reference sequence). The CDR3 consists of 16 residues. Between the trimmed V and J ends, which lost 3 bases and 2 bases, there was a span of 14 bases. For the CDR3, the DNA is TGTGCCAGTAGTATCGGCCCGCCTGCGGGCAATCAGCCCCAGCATTTT. Residues: CASSIGPPAGNQPQHF.

This clone was recorded once. The chain uses TRBV4-1 and TRBJ2-7; D may be TRBD2 (5 bases). CDR3 length: 14 residues. V gave up 0 bases and J gave up 0 bases, with 6 bases separating them. Per germline, CDR1 MGHRA and CDR2 YSYEKL. The CDR3 is CASSQEGSSYEQYF. The CDR3 nucleotides are TGCGCCAGCAGCCAAGAAGGGAGCTCCTACGAGCAGTACTTC.

The CDR3, as DNA: TGTGCCACCACTAGCGAAAAGGAAAACACCATATATTTT. It translates to CATTSEKENTIYF. The chain recombines TRBV10-3 with TRBJ1-3; D is unclear. This CDR3 has 13 residues. The germline gives CDR1 ENHRY, CDR2 SYGVKD. Trimming cost V 10 bases and J 6 bases, with 16 bases left between them.

V and J are TRBV28 and TRBJ2-7; the D is unclear. V was trimmed by 6 bases and J by 6 bases, leaving 9 bases between them. CDR3 length equals 11 residues. Germline CDR1 MDHEN, CDR2 SYDVKM. CDR3 sequence (DNA): TGTGCCAGCAGCATCGACATCGAGCAGTACTTC. This sequence encodes CASSIDIEQYF.

The chain couples TRBV28 to TRBJ1-5, with TRBD1 identical over 9 bases. The trim removed 10 bases at V and 2 bases at J, leaving 9 bases unmatched. The CDR3 spans 15 residues. CDR1 is MDHEN, CDR2 SYDVKM, per germline. CDR3 protein: CATLRQGGGNQPQHF. CDR3 bases: TGTGCCACCTTGAGACAGGGGGGCGGCAATCAGCCCCAGCATTTT.

The chain uses TRBV18 and TRBJ1-2, with D unresolved. The V end was cut by 2 bases, the J end by 4 bases, with 8 bases between. This CDR3 has 13 residues. The germline V gene has CDR1 KGHSH and CDR2 LQKENI. The CDR3 coding sequence is TGTGCCAGCTCACCAGCGGGAGGCTATGGCTACACCTTC. Translated: CASSPAGGYGYTF.

This clone was recorded a few times. V usage is TRBV7-2 and J usage is TRBJ2-7, with TRBD2 as a possible D gene (6 bases). The CDR3 covers 14 residues. Germline-derived CDR1 and CDR2 are SGHTA and FQGNSA. Trimming removed 1 base at V and 4 bases at J, with 11 bases between. This CDR3 reads CASSLVGGGYEQYF. CDR3 sequence (DNA): TGTGCCAGCAGCTTAGTCGGGGGAGGATACGAGCAGTACTTC.

The V gene is TRBV9, the J gene TRBJ2-7, with TRBD1 matching 9 bases. Trimming took 0 bases from V and 4 from J; bases not matched to a gene: 5. Germline V lookup: CDR1 SGDLS, CDR2 YYNGEE. The length of the CDR3 is 15 residues. For the CDR3, the DNA is TGTGCCAGCAGCGTAGCTACAGGGGGCGCTTACGAGCAGTACTTC. Its translation: CASSVATGGAYEQYF.

The V and J genes are TRBV2 and TRBJ2-7; D perhaps matches TRBD2 (6 bases). Trimming pared 5 bases from V and 6 bases from J, leaving 11 bases between. This CDR3 comprises 12 residues. CDR1 is SNHLY and CDR2 is FYNNEI in the germline V gene. The DNA of the CDR3 is TGTGCCAGCAGTCTTAGCGGAGGCGAGCAGTACTTC. Amino acids: CASSLSGGEQYF.

The gene calls are TRBV5-1 and TRBJ1-6; perhaps TRBD1 as D (5 bases). The V end was cut by 0 bases, the J end by 7 bases, with 11 bases between. The CDR3 has 15 residues. CDR1 is SGHRS, CDR2 YFSETQ, per germline. The CDR3 DNA reads TGCGCCAGCAGCTTGGATGTAGGGGAAAATTCACCCCTCCACTTT. Translated, it gives CASSLDVGENSPLHF.

This chain uses TRBV5-4 with TRBJ2-7; 14 bases map to TRBD2. The CDR3 is 15 amino acids. The germline CDR1 and CDR2 sequences are SGHNT and YYREEE (reference sequence). Trimming cost V 4 bases and J 3 bases; bases outside gene matches: 3. The CDR3: CASSTGTSGGYEQYF. In DNA, the CDR3 is TGTGCCAGCAGCACCGGGACTAGCGGGGGCTACGAGCAGTACTTC.